The 24 T cell receptor beta chains given below trace back to one sample, sequenced in a study of control samples from healthy donors and cancer patients. Some clones are missing from TCRdb's copy, which holds only in-frame ones; the method was immunoSEQ multiplex PCR. The table records under 150,000 clones, roughly 90% of them present only once. The sequencing sample was made of blood. These receptors were taken from a man aged 30 to 39 in good health.

The chain carries TRBV3-1 (or the pseudogene TRBV3-2) and TRBJ1-3, with a weak D call TRBD1 (5 bases). Germline CDR1 is LGHDT and CDR2 is YNNKEL (reference sequence). The CDR3 is 16 amino acids. V lost 1 base, J lost 3 bases, and 13 bases lay in between. CDR3 region: CASSQGGGGVGNTIYF. Written as DNA, the CDR3 is TGTGCCAGCAGCCAAGGCGGGGGGGGAGTTGGAAACACCATATATTTT.

The rearrangement links TRBV20-1 to TRBJ1-2; tentatively, D is TRBD1 (5 bases). Trimming stripped 5 bases from V and 8 bases from J, with 9 bases between. The germline gives CDR1 DFQATT, CDR2 SNEGSKA (reference sequence). This CDR3 region has 10 residues. CDR3 nucleotide sequence: TGCAGTGCTCCGACAGAAGGCTACACCTTC. As protein: CSAPTEGYTF.

This rearrangement joins TRBV11-3 to TRBJ2-2; TRBD1 is a possible D gene (6 bases). CDR3 length: 15 residues. Germline loops: CDR1 SGHNT, CDR2 YENEEA. V was pared by 6 bases and J by 4 bases, with 15 bases between. CDR3 in amino acids: CASRRPGHSTGELFF. In nucleotides, the CDR3 is TGTGCCAGCAGAAGACCGGGACATAGCACCGGGGAGCTGTTTTTT.

This clone was seen once. V usage is TRBV13 and J usage is TRBJ1-6; TRBD1 is a possible D gene (6 bases). The germline V and J ends were trimmed by 6 bases and 8 bases, with 14 bases remaining between them. The CDR3 loop spans 14 amino acids. Germline V lookup: CDR1 PRHDT, CDR2 FYEKMQ (reference sequence). The CDR3, as DNA: TGTGCCAGCAGAATGGGGGGGGCCCATTCACCCCTCCACTTT. Amino acids: CASRMGGAHSPLHF.

The rearrangement links TRBV4-3 to TRBJ2-1; 12 bases map to TRBD2. Germline CDR1 reads LGHNA; CDR2 reads YSLEER. There are 19 residues in the CDR3. Unmatched junction bases numbered 14, after V lost 0 bases and J lost 8 bases. In DNA, the CDR3 is TGCGCCAGCAGCCAAGATTTTAGCCTAGCGGGAGGGCTTGTCGATGAGCAGTTCTTC. This gives the protein CASSQDFSLAGGLVDEQFF.

This chain links TRBV20-1 with TRBJ1-1; no definite D call. The CDR3 runs 11 residues. CDR1 and CDR2 from the germline V gene are DFQATT and SNEGSKA (reference sequence). Trimming removed 1 base at V and 5 bases at J, with 5 bases between. The CDR3 DNA follows: TGCAGTGCTAGAGGAGATACTGAAGCTTTCTTT. As protein: CSARGDTEAFF.

The V gene is TRBV24-1, the J gene TRBJ2-1; 7 bases are shared with TRBD1. With V trimmed by 4 bases and J by 2 bases, 10 bases remained unmatched. There are 17 residues in the CDR3. Germline values: CDR1 KGHDR, CDR2 SFDVKD. CDR3 nucleotide sequence: TGTGCCACCAGTGACCCCCACCGACAGGGCGCCTACAATGAGCAGTTCTTC. This translates into CATSDPHRQGAYNEQFF.

This sequence joins TRBV18 and TRBJ2-5, with no clear D. CDR1 KGHSH and CDR2 LQKENI come from the germline V gene. The CDR3 spans 16 residues. V lost 2 bases and J lost 0, with 13 bases in between. CDR3 nucleotides: TGTGCCAGCTCACCAGTCCGCGCAGCTCACCAAGAGACCCAGTACTTC. Its translation: CASSPVRAAHQETQYF.

This chain joins TRBV12-3 or TRBV12-4 and TRBJ2-7; D gene ambiguous. The CDR3 extends over 12 amino acids. Trimming took 3 bases from V and 3 from J, leaving 6 bases between them. The CDR3 DNA reads TGTGCCAGCAGTTTTCTGATCTACGAGCAGTACTTC. Translated: CASSFLIYEQYF.

The rearrangement uses TRBV5-8 and TRBJ2-7; 8 nucleotides match TRBD1. The germline gives CDR1 SGHTS, CDR2 YDEGEE. This CDR3 comprises 16 residues. V shed 0 bases and J 9 bases; nucleotides not matched to a gene: 14. CDR3 residues: CASSLDTLPTGVGQYF. The CDR3 DNA reads TGTGCCAGCAGCTTGGATACCCTCCCGACAGGGGTCGGGCAGTACTTC.

The DNA of the CDR3 is TGTGCCACCAGTGATTTAGAAGCGGGGGCTGCGGAGACCCAGTACTTC. This encodes CATSDLEAGAAETQYF. The V call is TRBV24-1, the J call TRBJ2-5, with TRBD2 matching 8 bases. Trimming at V came to 1 base and at J to 5 bases, leaving 8 bases not matched to a gene. The CDR3 runs to 16 residues. The germline V gene has CDR1 KGHDR and CDR2 SFDVKD.

The chain uses TRBV6-5 and TRBJ2-3, with 9 positions matching TRBD2. The V segment lost 6 bases and the J segment 2 bases; nucleotides outside the gene matches: 6. The CDR3 has 15 residues. Germline V gene sequence: CDR1 MNHEY, CDR2 SVGAGI. This chain's CDR3 is CASSPGTSHTDTQYF. As DNA, the CDR3 is TGTGCCAGCAGCCCCGGGACTAGCCACACAGATACGCAGTATTTT.

This chain connects TRBV3-1 (or the pseudogene TRBV3-2) to TRBJ1-2; D unresolved. The germline V gene has CDR1 LGHDT and CDR2 YNNKEL (reference sequence). The V gene lost 2 bases and the J gene lost 8 bases, with 18 bases spanning the gap. This CDR3 is 15 amino acids long. The CDR3 protein is CASSQISLDAMGYTF. The CDR3 DNA reads as TGTGCCAGCAGCCAAATTTCTCTAGATGCTATGGGCTACACCTTC.

This clone rates as medium-sized. This CDR3 is CASSASDRPFSGANVLTF. CDR3 DNA: TGTGCCAGCAGCGCCTCAGACAGACCATTCTCTGGGGCCAACGTCCTGACTTTC. The rearrangement joins TRBV9 to TRBJ2-6; D possibly corresponds to TRBD1 (5 bases). The CDR3 totals 18 residues. Germline V gives CDR1 SGDLS, CDR2 YYNGEE. V was clipped by 3 bases and J by 0 bases, with 16 bases between them.

The chain has TRBV11-3 and TRBJ1-3; TRBD1 matches 9 bases. The CDR3 spans 16 residues. CDR1 is SGHNT and CDR2 is YENEEA in the germline V gene. V lost 5 bases, J lost 3 bases, and 8 bases stayed unmatched. CDR3 DNA sequence: TGTGCCAGCAGCGCCCGGACAGGGGCCCTTGGAAACACCATATATTTT. It yields the protein CASSARTGALGNTIYF. Using reference TRBV11-3 and TRBJ1-3 for the parts outside the CDR3, the full variable domain is EAGVVQSPRYKIIEKKQPVAFWCNPISGHNTLYWYLQNLGQGPELLIRYENEEAVDDSQLPKDRFSAERLKGVDSTLKIQPAELGDSAVYLCASSARTGALGNTIYFGEGSWLTVV.

Only one count was recorded for this clone. The chain has TRBV5-6 and TRBJ2-2, with D perhaps matching TRBD2 (5 bases). The CDR3 extends over 16 amino acids. Per the germline V gene, CDR1 is SGHDT and CDR2 is YYEEEE. The ends were cut back, 6 bases at V and 0 bases at J, with 15 bases in the middle. Written as DNA, the CDR3 is TGTGCCAGCACCCCAAGGCGGACTGCGAACACCGGGGAGCTGTTTTTT. It is translated as CASTPRRTANTGELFF.

The chain couples TRBV11-3 to TRBJ2-3, with a possible D match to TRBD2 (6 bases). There are 15 residues in the CDR3. The V gene lost 1 base and the J gene lost 4 bases, with 12 bases spanning the gap. Germline V gives CDR1 SGHNT, CDR2 YENEEA. As DNA, the CDR3 is TGTGCCAGCAGCTTAGCCGGGAGTATCCCAGATACGCAGTATTTT. This translates into CASSLAGSIPDTQYF.

This chain uses TRBV5-1 with TRBJ2-6; no clear D gene. V was clipped by 3 bases and J by 0 bases, with 10 bases between them. Germline V CDR1 and CDR2: SGHRS, YFSETQ. This CDR3 comprises 16 residues. The CDR3 sequence is CASSSEGRSGANVLTF. The CDR3 nucleotides read TGCGCCAGCAGCTCCGAAGGACGCTCTGGGGCCAACGTCCTGACTTTC.

The rearrangement uses TRBV4-3 and TRBJ2-1; TRBD2 matches at 7 bases. Germline CDR1 and CDR2: LGHNA and YSLEER. The CDR3 is 16 residues long. With V trimmed by 2 bases and J by 4 bases, 8 bases remained unmatched. Here the CDR3 DNA reads TGCGCCAGCAGCCAACGCCTAGCGGAACTTTACAATGAGCAGTTCTTC. Translation: CASSQRLAELYNEQFF.

The chain is built from TRBV7-2 and TRBJ1-6; the match to TRBD1 covers 9 bases. The V gene end was trimmed by 5 bases and the J gene end by 9 bases; junction bases not matched to a gene: 2. The germline V gene encodes CDR1 SGHTA and CDR2 FQGNSA. The CDR3 covers 13 residues. The CDR3 protein is CASSPGQGSPLHF. The CDR3 nucleotides are TGTGCCAGCAGCCCGGGACAGGGTTCACCCCTCCACTTT.

The J gene is TRBJ1-4, the V gene TRBV18; 10 bases line up with TRBD1. The CDR3 loop spans 14 amino acids. Germline trimming cut 4 bases from V and 7 bases from J; bases unmatched to any gene: 3. Germline lookup yields CDR1 KGHSH and CDR2 LQKENI. CDR3 DNA: TGTGCCAGCTCACGGGACAGGGGCGGTGAAAAACTGTTTTTT. It is translated as CASSRDRGGEKLFF.

Points on this clone: Germline is not matched at one junction end, which may reflect a read error. V and J are TRBV7-7 and TRBJ2-7; D unclear. This CDR3 region has 13 residues. Germline loops: CDR1 SSHAT, CDR2 FNYEAQ (reference sequence). CDR3 sequence: CASSLTFNYEQYF. The CDR3 DNA is TGTGCTAGCAGCCTAACTTTTAACTACGAGCAGTACTTC.

The chain employs TRBV6-2 or TRBV6-3 and TRBJ1-5; 9 bases match TRBD1. Trimming at V came to 5 bases and at J to 13 bases, leaving 9 bases not matched to a gene. Germline CDR1 is MNHEY and CDR2 is SVGEGT. The CDR3 runs to 13 residues. This CDR3 is CASSTRRTGVQHF. CDR3 DNA: TGTGCCAGCAGTACCCGCCGGACAGGGGTTCAGCATTTT.

CDR3 region: CASSFTGGANEQFF. DNA for the CDR3: TGTGCCAGCAGCTTTACGGGAGGAGCAAATGAGCAGTTCTTC. The chain uses TRBV7-3 and TRBJ2-1, with 7 bases fitting TRBD2. The CDR3 is 14 amino acids. The germline CDR1 and CDR2 sequences are SGHTA and FQGTGA. V was pared by 3 bases and J by 7 bases, with 6 bases of the junction left unmatched.